This TCR beta chain was sequenced during a study of blood T cells in healthy people across ages. About the research overall: Capture by template switching was about one barcoded beta molecule per two T cells.

This clonotype came up a few times. Its antigen remains unidentified. The CDR3 is 12 residues long. Between the trimmed V and J ends, which lost 7 bases and 7 bases, there was a span of 12 bases. Per germline, CDR1 SGDLS and CDR2 YYNGEE. The second PCR ran about 6 to 12 cycles with a sample-barcoded 5' primer and J-beta primers. TCRdb redid the calling of the 5' RACE reads with MiXCR, one entry per CDR3 protein. The sample consists of 730,000 or so distinct CDR3 sequences, around 40% of them appearing once. Study-level findings and limits: Estimated diversity, derived from one million T cells, was regarded as an underestimate. The lack of PBMC sorting stopped any conclusive naive versus antigen-experienced comparison. No one knew whether donors had CMV, which possibly confounded expanded clonotype changes.

The chain recombines TRBV9 with TRBJ2-1; a weak D match, TRBD1 (5 bases). This clonotype was sampled from a woman aged 55-69 years in good health. The sequencing input was blood. The CDR3 coding sequence is TGTGCCAGCGGGCAGGGCGAGAATGAGCAGTTCTTC. Protein: CASGQGENEQFF.